This T cell receptor (beta chain) was identified during a study of T cells after posttransplantation cyclophosphamide. The CDR3 contains 14 residues. Germline V gives CDR1 SGHNT, CDR2 YYREEE (reference sequence). V lost 4 bases and J lost 3, with 12 bases in between. The repertoire was sequenced with immunoSEQ multiplex PCR; TCRdb's copy has only in-frame clones and lacks some. The sample contains more than 20,000 clones, roughly 67% of which appear only once. The clonotype comes from a woman in her fifties or sixties in good health, CMV-negative, and a related stem cell transplant donor. V usage is TRBV5-4 and J usage is TRBJ2-3; TRBD1 is a possible D gene (6 bases). The source material was memory CD4+ T cells sorted from PBMCs. CDR3 in DNA: TGTGCCAGCAGCCCCGGGACACCGACAGATACGCAGTATTTT. Its protein product is CASSPGTPTDTQYF.